This T cell receptor (beta chain) derives from a study of T-cell reconstitution after alpha-beta-depleted transplantation in children. Overall study results and limits: The origin of alpha-beta T cells about two months after transplant was reportedly several hundred expanded graft clones. Newly produced T cells mostly accounted for T-cell counts and diversity one year post-transplant. Surviving recipient T cells and thymic progenitors underlay high day-60 TCRbeta diversity in some patients.

At least ten counts were recorded for this clonotype. Its target is unknown. The TCRbeta library was prepared with unique molecular identifiers. TCRdb independently ran MiXCR on the PCR reads; one entry per CDR3 protein. The sample shows about 240,000 distinct CDR3 sequences, about 25% of them seen only once. The receptor was isolated from a girl aged 2 to 9 with Fanconi anemia, due to receive a stem cell transplant. Source: PBMCs, taken before TCRalphabeta/CD19-depleted stem cell transplant.

Here the CDR3 DNA reads TGTGCCAGCAGCTTACTTCCTGGACTAGCCACAGATACGCAGTATTTT. Translation gives CASSLLPGLATDTQYF. This chain connects TRBV7-2 to TRBJ2-3, with 8 nucleotides matching TRBD2. The germline V gene has CDR1 SGHTA and CDR2 FQGNSA. With V trimmed by 2 bases and J by 2 bases, 6 bases remained unmatched. The CDR3 is made up of 16 amino acids.